Shown below are 19 T cell receptor beta chains from a single sample sequenced in a study of regulatory T cells in long-lasting Graves disease. Libraries of TCR beta came from iRepertoire HTBI primers plus Arm-PCR of CDR3 regions. A single record per CDR3 protein comes from TCRdb applying MiXCR to the multiplex PCR reads. This repertoire shows roughly 400,000 distinct CDR3 sequences, less than 25% found once; its top ten account for roughly 20%. Time point reported: persistent/refractory GD, antithyroid drugs over 5 years with positive TRAb. RNA isolated from PBMCs was used to make the TCR library. The sample consisted of peripheral blood mononuclear cells (PBMCs), taken when the disease was refractory, from a patient treated with antithyroid drugs. The source is a female donor with Graves disease.

This clonotype showed up many times. The V gene is TRBV6-5, the J gene TRBJ1-1, with D hard to call. There are 16 residues in the CDR3. The germline V and J ends were trimmed by 0 bases and 4 bases, with 15 bases remaining between them. Germline CDR1 MNHEY, CDR2 SVGAGI. CDR3: CASSYSAPQVGTEAFF. The CDR3, as DNA: TGTGCCAGCAGTTACTCGGCCCCCCAGGTGGGCACTGAAGCTTTCTTT.

Turning to this clonotype: It may be a read error: a sequence one base away is much more abundant. This chain's CDR3 is CSARDSGRAVRMKTQYF. CDR3 sequence (DNA): TGCAGTGCTAGAGATAGCGGGAGGGCCGTTAGAATGAAGACCCAGTACTTC. The chain recombines TRBV20-1 with TRBJ2-5; 11 positions agree with TRBD2. V lost 0 bases and J lost 6; bases outside the gene matches: 12. The CDR3 contains 17 residues. Germline CDR1 DFQATT, CDR2 SNEGSKA (reference sequence).

This clonotype was picked up many times. The rearrangement links TRBV6-5 to TRBJ1-4; D may be TRBD1 (5 bases). There are 17 residues in the CDR3. V dropped 2 bases and J dropped 0 bases, with 13 bases sitting between them. Germline CDR1 and CDR2: MNHEY and SVGAGI. This CDR3 reads CASSYDDSPATNEKLFF. The CDR3 DNA follows: TGTGCCAGCAGTTACGATGACAGCCCCGCAACTAATGAAAAACTGTTTTTT.

The sample holds many counts of this clonotype. The gene calls are TRBV28 and TRBJ2-5, with TRBD1 matching over 9 bases. The germline gives CDR1 MDHEN, CDR2 SYDVKM. V was clipped by 4 bases and J by 4 bases; unmatched bases: 7. This CDR3 spans 15 amino acids. The CDR3 loop reads CASSSSGQGRETQYF. The CDR3 DNA reads TGTGCCAGCAGTTCCTCAGGACAGGGGCGAGAGACCCAGTACTTC.

V usage is TRBV7-2 and J usage is TRBJ2-5; TRBD2 is a possible D gene (6 bases). Germline CDR1 SGHTA, CDR2 FQGNSA. The CDR3 runs to 14 residues. V lost 5 bases and J 5 bases, leaving 15 bases between the germline ends. The CDR3 coding sequence is TGTGCCAGCAGCCCTGGAGGGCCCGGGGAGACCCAGTACTTC. As protein: CASSPGGPGETQYF.

The genes are TRBV9 and TRBJ2-5; TRBD1 might be the D (6 bases). CDR1 and CDR2 from the germline V gene are SGDLS and YYNGEE. The ends were cut back, 0 bases at V and 1 base at J, with 10 bases in the middle. CDR3 length equals 15 residues. The CDR3 region is CASSVGGGSQETQYF. The CDR3 region has the DNA TGTGCCAGCAGCGTAGGAGGGGGATCCCAAGAGACCCAGTACTTC.

This clonotype turned up a few times. V and J are TRBV12-5 and TRBJ2-1; maybe TRBD1 (7 bases). The length of the CDR3 is 16 residues. CDR1 and CDR2 (germline): LGHNT, FRNRAP. Trimming took 5 bases from V and 1 from J, leaving 15 bases between them. This CDR3 is CASGIQPGGSYNEQFF. CDR3 bases: TGTGCTAGTGGTATCCAACCAGGGGGGTCCTACAATGAGCAGTTCTTC.

The rearrangement uses TRBV7-3 and TRBJ2-2, with a tentative D call TRBD1 (6 bases). CDR3 length: 14 amino acids. Per the germline V gene, CDR1 is SGHTA and CDR2 is FQGTGA. V was cut by 10 bases and J by 5 bases, with 17 bases left in between. DNA of the CDR3: TGTGCCACCTCCCAGGGGAGAGGTACCGGGGAGCTGTTTTTT. This encodes CATSQGRGTGELFF. Supplemented by reference TRBV7-3 and TRBJ2-2, the full variable domain reads GAGVSQTPSNKVTEKGKYVELRCDPISGHTALYWYRQSLGQGPEFLIYFQGTGAADDSGLPNDRFFAVRPEGSVSTLKIQRTERGDSAVYLCATSQGRGTGELFFGEGSRLTVL.

This clonotype was found a few times. The CDR3 bases are TGCGCCAGCAGCCATGTTGGACAGGCGGGGGTCTATGGCTACACCTTC. Its protein is CASSHVGQAGVYGYTF. The gene calls are TRBV4-1 and TRBJ1-2, with 7 positions matching TRBD1. This CDR3 has 16 residues. Per germline, CDR1 MGHRA and CDR2 YSYEKL. V shed 3 bases and J 4 bases; nucleotides not matched to a gene: 11.

This clonotype was recorded at least ten times. The chain recombines TRBV6-1 with TRBJ2-7; TRBD2 agrees at 12 bases. From germline, CDR1 is MNHNS and CDR2 SASEGT. The CDR3 totals 13 residues. V was pared by 9 bases and J by 6 bases, with 6 bases of the junction left unmatched. The CDR3 reads CASRTSGTPEQYF. CDR3 in DNA: TGTGCCAGTCGGACTAGCGGGACCCCCGAGCAGTACTTC.

At least ten counts were recorded for this clonotype. This chain joins TRBV27 and TRBJ1-5; the D gene is possibly TRBD1 (5 bases). Germline V gene data show CDR1 as MNHEY and CDR2 as SMNVEV (reference sequence). The CDR3 consists of 16 residues. V was shortened by 3 bases and J by 4 bases, with 16 bases between the two germline ends. CDR3 DNA sequence: TGTGCCAGCAGTTTTGGGCCCCCGGGACTGAATCAGCCCCAGCATTTT. Its translation is CASSFGPPGLNQPQHF.

This clonotype appeared many times. The chain recombines TRBV12-3 or TRBV12-4 with TRBJ1-6; a weak D match, TRBD1 (6 bases). This CDR3 has 16 amino acids. The V and J ends lost 1 base and 9 bases respectively, with 16 bases between them. The CDR3 reads CASSLVVGRGGSPLHF. Written as DNA, the CDR3 is TGTGCCAGCAGTTTAGTGGTGGGCAGGGGAGGTTCACCCCTCCACTTT.

This chain links TRBV12-3 or TRBV12-4 with TRBJ1-4, with D tentatively TRBD1 (5 bases). The V gene lost 8 bases and the J gene lost 8 bases, with 18 bases spanning the gap. CDR3 length: 14 residues. Written as DNA, the CDR3 is TGTGCCAGCCGTCGTTGGGGGTCGGGAGAAAAACTGTTTTTT. As protein: CASRRWGSGEKLFF.

This clonotype was recorded at least ten times. The chain combines TRBV19 with TRBJ1-1; the D gene is possibly TRBD1 (6 bases). The V end was cut by 9 bases, the J end by 3 bases, with 14 bases between. Per the germline V gene, CDR1 is LNHDA and CDR2 is SQIVND (reference sequence). The CDR3 has 13 residues. CDR3 loop: CASTNGQHTEAFF. DNA for the CDR3: TGTGCCAGCACCAACGGACAGCACACTGAAGCTTTCTTT. Together with reference TRBV19 and TRBJ1-1, the CDR3 gives the full variable domain: DGGITQSPKYLFRKEGQNVTLSCEQNLNHDAMYWYRQDPGQGLRLIYYSQIVNDFQKGDIAEGYSVSREKKESFPLTVTSAQKNPTAFYLCASTNGQHTEAFFGQGTRLTVV.

This clonotype came up a few times. The chain has TRBV20-1 and TRBJ2-4; TRBD2 matches at 8 bases. V gave up 5 bases and J gave up 8 bases; unmatched junction bases: 8. Looked up from germline, CDR1 is DFQATT and CDR2 is SNEGSKA (reference sequence). The CDR3 spans 13 residues. The CDR3 DNA reads as TGCAGTGCTCACGGGAGGGCCTCGGACATTCAGTACTTC. This sequence encodes CSAHGRASDIQYF.

The chain employs TRBV4-1 and TRBJ2-4, with TRBD1 matching 7 bases. The junction had 8 bases not matched to a gene; V was cut back by 1 base and J by 8 bases. The germline V gene encodes CDR1 MGHRA and CDR2 YSYEKL. The CDR3 totals 15 residues. CDR3 region: CASSQVLGGRDIQYF. DNA of the CDR3: TGCGCCAGCAGCCAAGTCCTAGGGGGCAGAGACATTCAGTACTTC.

The CDR3 reads CATSRETSTIYF. The CDR3 nucleotides read TGTGCCACCAGCAGAGAGACATCAACCATATATTTT. The genes are TRBV15 and TRBJ1-3; no reliable D call. Deletions cut 0 bases from V and 10 bases from J, with 7 bases between. From germline, CDR1 is LNHNV and CDR2 YYDKDF (reference sequence). The length of the CDR3 is 12 residues.

The chain recombines TRBV7-6 with TRBJ1-4, with 10 bases matching TRBD1. This CDR3 region has 16 residues. Per germline, CDR1 SGHVS and CDR2 FNYEAQ. J was trimmed by 8 bases and V by 5 bases; bases with no gene match: 11. CDR3 sequence (DNA): TGTGCCAGCAGCCCCCGGGACAGGGGTAAGGGCGAAAAACTGTTTTTT. This sequence encodes CASSPRDRGKGEKLFF. Variable domain in full (rest from reference TRBV7-6 and TRBJ1-4): GAGVSQSPRYKVTKRGQDVALRCDPISGHVSLYWYRQALGQGPEFLTYFNYEAQQDKSGLPNDRFSAERPEGSISTLTIQRTEQRDSAMYRCASSPRDRGKGEKLFFGSGTQLSVL.

Concerning this clonotype itself: A far bigger clonotype differs at one base, so this is likely a read error. The V call is TRBV7-9, the J call TRBJ2-5; D not certain. Deletions cut 6 bases from V and 2 bases from J, with 7 bases between. Germline-derived CDR1 and CDR2 are SEHNR and FQNEAQ (reference sequence). This CDR3 has 12 residues. CDR3 in DNA: TGTGCCAGCAGTCGACGGCAAGAGACCCAGTACTTC. This translates into CASSRRQETQYF.